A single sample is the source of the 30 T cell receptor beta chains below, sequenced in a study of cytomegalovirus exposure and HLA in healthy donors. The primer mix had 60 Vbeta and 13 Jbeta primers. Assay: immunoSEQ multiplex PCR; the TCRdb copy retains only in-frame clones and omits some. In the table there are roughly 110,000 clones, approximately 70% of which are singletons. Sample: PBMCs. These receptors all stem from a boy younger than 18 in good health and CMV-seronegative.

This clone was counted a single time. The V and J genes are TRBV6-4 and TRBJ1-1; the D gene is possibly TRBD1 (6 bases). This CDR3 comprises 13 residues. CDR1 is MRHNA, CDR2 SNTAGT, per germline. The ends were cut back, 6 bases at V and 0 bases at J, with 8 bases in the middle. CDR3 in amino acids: CASSRGLNTEAFF. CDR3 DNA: TGTGCCAGCAGCAGGGGATTGAACACTGAAGCTTTCTTT.

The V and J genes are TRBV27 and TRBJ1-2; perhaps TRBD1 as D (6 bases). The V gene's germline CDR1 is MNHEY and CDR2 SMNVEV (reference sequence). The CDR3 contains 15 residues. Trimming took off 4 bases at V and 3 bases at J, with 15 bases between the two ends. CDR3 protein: CASSSWGGADYGYTF. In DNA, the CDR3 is TGTGCCAGCAGTTCATGGGGGGGCGCAGACTATGGCTACACCTTC.

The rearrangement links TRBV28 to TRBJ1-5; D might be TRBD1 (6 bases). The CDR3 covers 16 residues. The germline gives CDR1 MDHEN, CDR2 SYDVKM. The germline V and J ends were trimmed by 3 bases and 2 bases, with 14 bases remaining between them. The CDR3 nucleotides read TGTGCCAGCAGTTTTTCCAGGGGAATCGGCAATCAGCCCCAGCATTTT. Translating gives CASSFSRGIGNQPQHF.

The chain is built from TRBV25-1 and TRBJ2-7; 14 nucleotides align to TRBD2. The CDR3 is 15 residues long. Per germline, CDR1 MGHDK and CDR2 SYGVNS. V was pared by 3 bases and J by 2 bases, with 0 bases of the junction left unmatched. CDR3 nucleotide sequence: TGTGCCAGCAGTGAGACTAGCGGGGGGGCCTACGAGCAGTACTTC. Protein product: CASSETSGGAYEQYF.

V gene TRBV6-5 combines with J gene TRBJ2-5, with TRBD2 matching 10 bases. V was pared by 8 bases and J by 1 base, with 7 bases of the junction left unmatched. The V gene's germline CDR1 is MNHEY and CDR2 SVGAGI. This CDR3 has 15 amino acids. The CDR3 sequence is CASFSVAGGQETQYF. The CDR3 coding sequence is TGTGCCAGCTTTAGTGTAGCGGGGGGCCAAGAGACCCAGTACTTC.

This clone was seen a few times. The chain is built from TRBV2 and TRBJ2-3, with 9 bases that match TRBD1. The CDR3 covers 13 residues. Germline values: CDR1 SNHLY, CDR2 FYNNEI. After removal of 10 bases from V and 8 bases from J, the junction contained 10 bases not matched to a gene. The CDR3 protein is CATIQQGAGTQYF. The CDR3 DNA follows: TGTGCCACGATACAACAGGGGGCAGGTACGCAGTATTTT.

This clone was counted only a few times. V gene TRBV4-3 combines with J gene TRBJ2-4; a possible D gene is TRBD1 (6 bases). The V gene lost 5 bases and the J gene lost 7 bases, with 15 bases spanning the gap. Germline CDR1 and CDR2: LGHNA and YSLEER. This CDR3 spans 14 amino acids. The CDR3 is CASSGEGRGNIQYF. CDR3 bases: TGCGCCAGCAGCGGAGAGGGTAGGGGGAACATTCAGTACTTC.

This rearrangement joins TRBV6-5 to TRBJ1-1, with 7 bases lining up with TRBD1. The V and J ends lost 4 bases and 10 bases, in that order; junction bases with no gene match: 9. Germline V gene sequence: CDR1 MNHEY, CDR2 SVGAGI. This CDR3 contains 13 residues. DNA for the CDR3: TGTGCCAGCAGTTCGGGGACAGTTGGGAGAGCTTTCTTT. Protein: CASSSGTVGRAFF.

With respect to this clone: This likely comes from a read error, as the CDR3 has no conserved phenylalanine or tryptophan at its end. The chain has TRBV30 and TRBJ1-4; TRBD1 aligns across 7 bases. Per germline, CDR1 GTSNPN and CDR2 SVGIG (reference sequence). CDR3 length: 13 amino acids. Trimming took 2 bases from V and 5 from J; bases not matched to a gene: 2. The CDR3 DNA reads TGTGCCTGGAGTACGACAGGGAATGAAAAACTGTTTGTT. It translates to CAWSTTGNEKLFV.

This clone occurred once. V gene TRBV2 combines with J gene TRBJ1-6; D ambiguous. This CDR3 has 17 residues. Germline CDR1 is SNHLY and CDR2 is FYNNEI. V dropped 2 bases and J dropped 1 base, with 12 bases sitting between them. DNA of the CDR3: TGTGCCAGCAGTGAAAGAAGTAGAGTTTCCTATAATTCACCCCTCCACTTT. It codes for CASSERSRVSYNSPLHF. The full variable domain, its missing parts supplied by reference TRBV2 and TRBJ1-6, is EPEVTQTPSHQVTQMGQEVILRCVPISNHLYFYWYRQILGQKVEFLVSFYNNEISEKSEIFDDQFSVERPDGSNFTLKIRSTKLEDSAMYFCASSERSRVSYNSPLHFGNGTRLTVT.

The CDR3 DNA sequence: TGTGCCACCAGCAGATCCTCCGGGACAGGGGAAGAGCAGTACTTC. Protein product: CATSRSSGTGEEQYF. The chain combines TRBV15 with TRBJ2-7, with 10 positions matching TRBD1. V shed 2 bases and J 7 bases; nucleotides not matched to a gene: 8. In germline, CDR1 is LNHNV, CDR2 YYDKDF (reference sequence). This CDR3 comprises 15 residues.

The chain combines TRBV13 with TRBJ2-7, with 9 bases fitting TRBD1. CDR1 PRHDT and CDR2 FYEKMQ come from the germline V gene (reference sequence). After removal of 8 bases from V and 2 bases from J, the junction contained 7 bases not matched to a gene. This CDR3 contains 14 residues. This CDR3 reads CASRATGGTYEQYF. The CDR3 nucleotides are TGTGCCAGCCGCGCGACAGGGGGGACCTACGAGCAGTACTTC.

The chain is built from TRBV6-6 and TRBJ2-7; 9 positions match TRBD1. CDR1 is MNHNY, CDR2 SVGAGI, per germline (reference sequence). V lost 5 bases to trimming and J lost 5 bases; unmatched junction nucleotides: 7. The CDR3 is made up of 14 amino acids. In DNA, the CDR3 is TGTGCCAGCAGTAGTAGGGGACAGGGCGACGAGCAGTACTTC. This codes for CASSSRGQGDEQYF.

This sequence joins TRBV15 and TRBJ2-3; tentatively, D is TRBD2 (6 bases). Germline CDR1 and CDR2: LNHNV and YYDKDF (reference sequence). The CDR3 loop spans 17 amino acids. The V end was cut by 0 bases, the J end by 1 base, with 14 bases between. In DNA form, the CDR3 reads TGTGCCACCAGCAGAGATCGGGGGATCGTGGGCACAGATACGCAGTATTTT. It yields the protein CATSRDRGIVGTDTQYF.

The CDR3 nucleotides are TGTGCCAGCAGTAGAGCGGGAGGGGAATTCTTC. Amino acids: CASSRAGGEFF. This chain joins TRBV6-5 and TRBJ2-1, with 10 bases aligning to TRBD2. The CDR3 spans 11 residues. J was trimmed by 16 bases and V by 5 bases; bases with no gene match: 5. In germline, CDR1 is MNHEY, CDR2 SVGAGI.

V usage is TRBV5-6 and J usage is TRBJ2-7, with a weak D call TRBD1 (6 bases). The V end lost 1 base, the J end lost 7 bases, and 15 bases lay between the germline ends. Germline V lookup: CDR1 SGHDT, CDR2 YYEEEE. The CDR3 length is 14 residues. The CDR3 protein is CASSLWDTRKEQYF. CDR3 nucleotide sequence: TGTGCCAGCAGCTTGTGGGACACACGGAAGGAGCAGTACTTC.

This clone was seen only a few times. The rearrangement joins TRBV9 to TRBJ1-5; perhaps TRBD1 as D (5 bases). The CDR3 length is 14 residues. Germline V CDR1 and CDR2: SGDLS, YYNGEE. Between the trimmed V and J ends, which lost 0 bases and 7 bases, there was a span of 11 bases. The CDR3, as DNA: TGTGCCAGCAGCGTAGGTGGGGCAGGCCAGCCCCAGCATTTT. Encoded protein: CASSVGGAGQPQHF.

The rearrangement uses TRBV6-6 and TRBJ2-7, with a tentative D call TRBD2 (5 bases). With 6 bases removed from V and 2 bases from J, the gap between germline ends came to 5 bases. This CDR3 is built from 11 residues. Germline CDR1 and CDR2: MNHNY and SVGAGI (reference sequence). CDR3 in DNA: TGTGCCAGCAGCGGGGCCTACGAGCAGTACTTC. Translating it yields CASSGAYEQYF.

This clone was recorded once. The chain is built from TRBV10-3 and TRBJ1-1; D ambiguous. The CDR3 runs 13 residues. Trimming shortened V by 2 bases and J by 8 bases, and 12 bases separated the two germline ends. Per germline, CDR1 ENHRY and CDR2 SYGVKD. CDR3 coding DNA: TGTGCCATCAGTGAGGTTCATCCCGGGGAAGCTTTCTTT. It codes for CAISEVHPGEAFF.

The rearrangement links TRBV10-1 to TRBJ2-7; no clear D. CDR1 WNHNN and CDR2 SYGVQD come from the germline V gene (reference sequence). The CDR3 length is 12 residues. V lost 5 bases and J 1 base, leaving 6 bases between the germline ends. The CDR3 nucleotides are TGCGCCAGCAGTATTTCATCCTACGAGCAGTACTTC. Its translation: CASSISSYEQYF.

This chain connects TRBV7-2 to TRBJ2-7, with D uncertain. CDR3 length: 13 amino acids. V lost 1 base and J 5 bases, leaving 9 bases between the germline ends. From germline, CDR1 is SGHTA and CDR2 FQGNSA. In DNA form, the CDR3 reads TGTGCCAGCAGCTTAGGTTTAAATGACGAGCAGTACTTC. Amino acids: CASSLGLNDEQYF.

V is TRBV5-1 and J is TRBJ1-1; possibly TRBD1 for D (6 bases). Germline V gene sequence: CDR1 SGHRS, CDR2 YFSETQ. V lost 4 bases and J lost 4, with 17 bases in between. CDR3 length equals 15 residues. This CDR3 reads CASSRTAVTGTEAFF. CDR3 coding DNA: TGCGCCAGCAGCAGGACAGCCGTTACGGGCACTGAAGCTTTCTTT.

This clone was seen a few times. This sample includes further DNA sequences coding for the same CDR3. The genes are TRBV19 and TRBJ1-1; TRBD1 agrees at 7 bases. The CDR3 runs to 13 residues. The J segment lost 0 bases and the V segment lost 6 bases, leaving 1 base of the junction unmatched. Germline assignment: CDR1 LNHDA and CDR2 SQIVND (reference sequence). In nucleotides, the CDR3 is TGTGCCAGTAGAGACAGGGTGAACACTGAAGCTTTCTTT. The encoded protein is CASRDRVNTEAFF.

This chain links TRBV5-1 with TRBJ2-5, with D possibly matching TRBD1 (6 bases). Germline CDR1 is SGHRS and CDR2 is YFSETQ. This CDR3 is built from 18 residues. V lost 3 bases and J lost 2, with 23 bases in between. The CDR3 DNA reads TGCGCCAGCAGCTCCCTAGGGGGACGCGGAATGGGGCAAGAGACCCAGTACTTC. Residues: CASSSLGGRGMGQETQYF. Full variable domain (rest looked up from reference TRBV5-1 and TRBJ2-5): KAGVTQTPRYLIKTRGQQVTLSCSPISGHRSVSWYQQTPGQGLQFLFEYFSETQRNKGNFPGRFSGRQFSNSRSEMNVSTLELGDSALYLCASSSLGGRGMGQETQYFGPGTRLLVL.

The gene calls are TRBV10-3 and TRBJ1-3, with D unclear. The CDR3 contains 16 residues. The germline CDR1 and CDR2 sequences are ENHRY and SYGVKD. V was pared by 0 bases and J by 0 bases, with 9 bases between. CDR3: CAISESPAGSGNTIYF. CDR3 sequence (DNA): TGTGCCATCAGTGAGTCGCCAGCGGGCTCTGGAAACACCATATATTTT.

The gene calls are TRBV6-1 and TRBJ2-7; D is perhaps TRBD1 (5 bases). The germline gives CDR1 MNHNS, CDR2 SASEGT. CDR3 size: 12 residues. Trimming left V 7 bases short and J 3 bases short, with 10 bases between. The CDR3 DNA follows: TGTGCCAGCAACAGGCAGGGCTACGAGCAGTACTTC. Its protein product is CASNRQGYEQYF.

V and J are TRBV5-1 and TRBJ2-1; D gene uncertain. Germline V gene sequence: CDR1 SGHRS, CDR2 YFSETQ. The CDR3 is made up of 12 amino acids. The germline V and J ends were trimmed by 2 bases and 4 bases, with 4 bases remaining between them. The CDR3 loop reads CASSFSYNEQFF. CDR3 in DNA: TGCGCCAGCAGCTTTTCTTACAATGAGCAGTTCTTC.

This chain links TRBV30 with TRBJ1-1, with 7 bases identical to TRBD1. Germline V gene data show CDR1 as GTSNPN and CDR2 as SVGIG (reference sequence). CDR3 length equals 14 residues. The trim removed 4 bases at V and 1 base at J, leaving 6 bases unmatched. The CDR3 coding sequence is TGTGCCTGGATACCGGGACAGTGGAACACTGAAGCTTTCTTT. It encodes CAWIPGQWNTEAFF.

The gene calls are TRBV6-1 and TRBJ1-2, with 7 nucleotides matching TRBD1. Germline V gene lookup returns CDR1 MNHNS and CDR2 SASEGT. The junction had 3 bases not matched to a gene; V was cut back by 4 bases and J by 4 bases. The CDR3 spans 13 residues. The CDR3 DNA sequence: TGTGCCAGCAGTGCACAGGGGACCTATGGCTACACCTTC. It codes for CASSAQGTYGYTF.

CDR3 DNA: TGTGCCAGCAGCTTAGAACAGTACTATGGCTACACCTTC. Protein sequence: CASSLEQYYGYTF. The V call is TRBV13, the J call TRBJ1-2; D unresolved. CDR1 and CDR2 (germline): PRHDT, FYEKMQ (reference sequence). This CDR3 spans 13 amino acids. The germline V and J ends were trimmed by 1 base and 3 bases, with 6 bases remaining between them.